This TCR beta chain emerged from a study of T cells in narcolepsy. Study results and limitations: Comparing one patient's CSF and blood CD4+ clonotypes highlighted HCRT- and TRIB2-specific autoreactive clonotypes.

Produced via immunoSEQ multiplex PCR; TCRdb's table is partial and in-frame only. The sample includes some 16,000 clones, just under 75% of them seen just once. With respect to this clone: Antigen unknown.

This sequence was found in a human donor with narcolepsy. The sample was CD45RA- memory CD8+ T cells from PBMCs.

In DNA form, the CDR3 reads TGTGCCAGCAGCCGGGGACTAGCGGCCGCCTACGAGCAGTACTTC. It yields the protein CASSRGLAAAYEQYF. The V and J genes are TRBV4-2 and TRBJ2-5, with TRBD2 matching 11 bases. The end of the DNA aligns better with TRBJ2-7, so the J call may be wrong. The CDR3 sequence is 15 residues long. The germline CDR1 and CDR2 sequences are LGHNA and YNFKEQ.